This T cell receptor (beta chain) was sequenced during a study of Ad26.COV2.S vaccination and SARS-CoV-2 variants. As for the study in general: This donor came from the COV1001 trial of Ad26.COV2.S. Ad26.COV2.S given intramuscularly, once or twice 56 days apart.

The treatment here: roughly 19 received Ad26.COV2.S at low or high dose, single or two shots; roughly five received placebo; per-sample allocation not given. All samples were drawn on day 63, counting from the first vaccine or placebo injection. Points on this clone: The antigen is not known.

The germline V gene encodes CDR1 LGHDT and CDR2 YNNKEL (reference sequence). Trimming cost V 0 bases and J 4 bases, with 12 bases left between them. The CDR3 runs to 15 residues. Method: immunoSEQ multiplex PCR; TCRdb's copy keeps in-frame clones and lacks some. The data contain some 300,000 clones, around 81% of them seen just once; the ten biggest clones take up roughly 2%. Study-level findings and limits: An underestimation of total T cell responses may have resulted from the TCR breadth and depth analyses. Vaccine and placebo recipients had similar non-spike TCR breadth.

The receptor was isolated from a person between 18 and 65 years old who received the Ad26.COV2.S COVID-19 vaccine or a placebo. The source material was peripheral blood, sampled in a trial of Ad26.COV2.S vaccine versus placebo. The chain carries TRBV3-1 (or the pseudogene TRBV3-2) and TRBJ2-5; D possibly matches TRBD1 or TRBD2 (5 bases each). The CDR3 here is CASSQDPRDGETQYF. The CDR3 bases are TGTGCCAGCAGCCAAGATCCCAGGGACGGAGAGACCCAGTACTTC.